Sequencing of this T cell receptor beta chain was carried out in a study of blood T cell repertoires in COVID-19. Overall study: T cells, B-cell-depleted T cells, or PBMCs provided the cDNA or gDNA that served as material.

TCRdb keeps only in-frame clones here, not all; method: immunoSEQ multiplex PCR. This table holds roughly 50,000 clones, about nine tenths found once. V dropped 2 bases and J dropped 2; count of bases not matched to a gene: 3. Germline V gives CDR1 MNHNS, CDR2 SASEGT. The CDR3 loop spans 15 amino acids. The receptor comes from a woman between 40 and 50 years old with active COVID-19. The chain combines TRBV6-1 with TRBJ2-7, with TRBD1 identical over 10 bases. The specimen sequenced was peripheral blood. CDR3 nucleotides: TGTGCCAGCAGTGAAATGGGGACAGGGGCCTACGAGCAGTACTTC. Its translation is CASSEMGTGAYEQYF.